The present TCR beta chain was sequenced within a study of shared clonotypes between healthy human individuals. Study conclusions and caveats: A limitation of the genetic and exposure-history diversity represented arose from few donors. Shared clonotypes: 4.5% to 6% naive CD4, roughly 3.5% naive CD8, 2% to 2.5% memory CD4, 0.4% memory CD8. It was anticipated that sequencing depth would influence how many clonotypes donors shared. Clonotypes shared by all four sorted-subset donors had higher generation probabilities than non-shared clonotypes.

Concerning this clone: What it binds is not known.

Measured with immunoSEQ multiplex PCR; TCRdb has only the in-frame clones, and not every one. The table shows about 2.1 million clones, with 85% to 95% occurring only once. Trimming cost V 5 bases and J 2 bases; bases outside gene matches: 10. Germline values: CDR1 SGHVS, CDR2 FQNEAQ. This CDR3 has 16 residues. The naive CD8 population came from CD45RO-negative cells selected for CCR7, without terminally differentiated effector memory CD45RA+ cells. The sequence derives from a man aged 18 to 29 in good health. Some clones in this sample may be carry-over from other donors' samples. This chain uses TRBV7-8 with TRBJ2-7, with 9 nucleotides matching TRBD2. What was sequenced was naive CD8+ T cells from PBMCs. DNA of the CDR3: TGTGCCAGCAGCCCCCTTTTGACTAGCGGAGCCTACGAGCAGTACTTC. Amino acids: CASSPLLTSGAYEQYF.